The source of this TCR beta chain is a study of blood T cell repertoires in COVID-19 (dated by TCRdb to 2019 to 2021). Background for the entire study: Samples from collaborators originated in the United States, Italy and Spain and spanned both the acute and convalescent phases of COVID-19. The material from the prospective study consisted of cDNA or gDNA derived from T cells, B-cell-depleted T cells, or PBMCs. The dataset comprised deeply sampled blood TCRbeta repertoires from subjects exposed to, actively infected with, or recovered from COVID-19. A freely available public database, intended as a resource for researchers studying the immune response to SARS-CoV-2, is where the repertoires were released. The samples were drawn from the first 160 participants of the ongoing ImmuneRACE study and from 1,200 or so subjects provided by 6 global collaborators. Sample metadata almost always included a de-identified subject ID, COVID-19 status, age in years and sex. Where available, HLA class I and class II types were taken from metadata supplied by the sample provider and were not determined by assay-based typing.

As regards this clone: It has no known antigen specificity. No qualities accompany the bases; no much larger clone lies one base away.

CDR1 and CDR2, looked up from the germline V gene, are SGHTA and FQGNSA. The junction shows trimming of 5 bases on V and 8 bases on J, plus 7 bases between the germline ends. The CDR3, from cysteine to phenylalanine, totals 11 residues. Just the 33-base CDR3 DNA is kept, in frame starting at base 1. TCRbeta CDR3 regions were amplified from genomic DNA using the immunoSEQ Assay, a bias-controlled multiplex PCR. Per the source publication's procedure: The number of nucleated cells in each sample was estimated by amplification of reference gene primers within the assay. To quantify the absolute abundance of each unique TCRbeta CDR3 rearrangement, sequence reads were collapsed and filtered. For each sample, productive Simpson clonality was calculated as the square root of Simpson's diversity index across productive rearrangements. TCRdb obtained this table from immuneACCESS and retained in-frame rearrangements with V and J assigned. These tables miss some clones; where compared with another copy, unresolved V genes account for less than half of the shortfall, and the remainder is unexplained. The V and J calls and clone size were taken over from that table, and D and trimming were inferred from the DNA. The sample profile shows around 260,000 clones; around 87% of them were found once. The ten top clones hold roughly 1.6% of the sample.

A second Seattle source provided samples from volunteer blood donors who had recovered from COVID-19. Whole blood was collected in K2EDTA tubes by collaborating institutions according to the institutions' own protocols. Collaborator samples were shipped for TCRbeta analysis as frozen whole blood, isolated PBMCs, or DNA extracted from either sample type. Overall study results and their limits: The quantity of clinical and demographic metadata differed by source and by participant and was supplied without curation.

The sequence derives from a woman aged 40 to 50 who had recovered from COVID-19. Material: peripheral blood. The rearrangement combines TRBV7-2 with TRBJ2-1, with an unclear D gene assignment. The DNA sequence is TGTGCCAGCAGCCGAGCATATGAGCAGTTCTTC. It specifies CASSRAYEQFF.